This TCR beta chain is from a study of OX40 agonist ivuxolimab in advanced cancers. Study information: Every 2 weeks, patients got intravenous ivuxolimab at one of six dose levels (0.01-10 mg/kg). Study-wide points: Part of the nonresponder group also had normalized T-cell clonal expansion that was low.

As to this clone: Its antigen remains unknown.

Blood draws occurred at baseline, cycle 4 day 1, and cycle 7 day 1. TCRdb's table, derived via immunoSEQ multiplex PCR, lists solely in-frame clones and lacks some. The sample holds about 35,000 clones, around 90% seen once. Germline loops: CDR1 SGDLS, CDR2 YYNGEE. This CDR3 region has 13 residues. Trimming removed 0 bases from V and 3 bases from J, with 7 bases in between. The sequences come from CD4+ or CD8+ T cells sorted from blood, collected in a trial of the OX40 agonist ivuxolimab. The sequence was collected from an adult with an advanced solid tumor such as melanoma, head and neck, liver or kidney cancer. The J gene is TRBJ2-7, the V gene TRBV9; perhaps TRBD2 as D (6 bases). The CDR3 here is CASSVGGVYEQYF. CDR3 coding DNA: TGTGCCAGCAGCGTAGGGGGGGTCTACGAGCAGTACTTC.